The rows below give T cell receptor beta chains drawn from one sample of a study of T cells in Graves' hyperthyroidism and ophthalmopathy. TCRdb reprocessed the multiplex PCR reads with MiXCR, giving one entry per CDR3 protein. Counted here are 300,000 to 400,000 distinct CDR3 sequences, roughly 21% occurring once; the ten biggest clones make up under 55%. The specimen was blood. These receptors originate from a woman aged 45-60 years with Graves' hyperthyroidism. Both conserved end residues are part of each CDR3. Fields, in order: V gene, J gene, CDR3 protein.

TRBV19	TRBJ2-1	CASSDTGGPGEQFF
TRBV7-2	TRBJ2-5	CASSPRGLEFETQYF
TRBV5-5	TRBJ1-1	CASSTTGVNTEAFF
TRBV12-3/TRBV12-4	TRBJ2-4	CASSLDSNIQYF
TRBV28	TRBJ1-6	CASSSGGTAGITSPLHF
TRBV7-9	TRBJ2-1	CASSLAGGVNEQFF
TRBV6-2/TRBV6-3	TRBJ1-1	CASSRKPGPIANTEAFF
TRBV18	TRBJ2-1	CASSPNPGLAVNEQFF
TRBV7-2	TRBJ2-1	CASSQDGSSYNEQFF
TRBV28	TRBJ2-1	CASSLTSANNEQFF
TRBV7-2	TRBJ2-2	CASSLRSSGGAGTGELFF
TRBV6-1	TRBJ2-1	CASSEGPPGPVSYNEQFF
TRBV28	TRBJ2-2	CASSLGRRVGGELFF
TRBV9	TRBJ1-1	CASSVEGNEAFF
TRBV7-3	TRBJ2-6	CASSLKAGQGPTGANVLTF
TRBV19	TRBJ1-1	CASIKPGTASIGGAFF
TRBV2	TRBJ2-4	CASSDEARAYF
TRBV5-1	TRBJ1-6	CASGDRLNSPLHF
TRBV19	TRBJ2-1	CASTPGLAGGLRNEQFF
TRBV20-1	TRBJ1-2	CSATVGQRTNYGYTF
TRBV20-1	TRBJ1-5	CSARGDPGQGARSQPQHF
TRBV20-1	TRBJ1-5	CSARGTADQPQHF
TRBV20-1	TRBJ1-5	CSATGEGSNQPQHF
TRBV3-1	TRBJ2-5	CASSQVQGRETQYF
TRBV7-9	TRBJ2-7	CASSPSLGGGGPYEQYF
TRBV28	TRBJ1-1	CASSSRRAAHGVKEAFF
TRBV6-1	TRBJ2-7	CASIRIGEQYF
TRBV27	TRBJ2-2	CASSFLGLAGQLNTGELFF
TRBV5-1	TRBJ2-3	CASSLFSGNPSTDTQYF
TRBV7-2	TRBJ1-1	CASSLAGGPEAFF
TRBV18	TRBJ2-1	CASCMRESYNEQFF
TRBV29-1	TRBJ1-1	CSAAGHRNTEAFF
TRBV10-3	TRBJ2-1	CAISDLTQQFF
TRBV5-1	TRBJ2-1	CASSLPADYSNEQFF
TRBV6-1	TRBJ1-5	CASSSGESYQPQHF
TRBV11-3	TRBJ2-4	CASSLGSSGSPGDIQYF
TRBV6-4	TRBJ2-2	CASSPRGHLNTGELFF
TRBV12-3/TRBV12-4	TRBJ2-3	CASSFRRGRDTQYF
TRBV5-6	TRBJ2-2	CASSLRGFGSGTGELFF
TRBV7-3	TRBJ2-2	CAGRSSGGANTGELFF
TRBV6-1	TRBJ2-7	CASSKLQGSSSYEQYF
TRBV5-1	TRBJ2-2	CASSLLAGDTGELFF
TRBV10-1	TRBJ1-1	CASSAGVSNTEAFF
TRBV5-5	TRBJ1-6	CASSPGYLGSPLHF
TRBV28	TRBJ2-1	CASSLNRGDEQFF
TRBV5-1	TRBJ2-2	CASSGRDTGELFF
TRBV28	TRBJ1-5	CASSTQGFGAQPQHF
TRBV10-3	TRBJ2-3	CAISGAHVTDTQYF
TRBV25-1	TRBJ1-2	CASSESLGYTF
TRBV19	TRBJ1-5	CASSPRQGIGNQPQHF
TRBV6-1	TRBJ1-1	CASRAGQINTEAFF
TRBV7-8	TRBJ1-5	CASSSSRGPRDQPQHF
TRBV10-3	TRBJ2-7	CAISLEGGPSEQYF